A selection of T cell receptor beta chains follows, all from one sample in a study of cytomegalovirus exposure and HLA in healthy donors. Clones were sequenced by immunoSEQ multiplex PCR, and TCRdb holds only the in-frame ones, with some missing. The sample contains around 98,000 clones, approximately 78% of which appear only once. Sequencing was done on a sample of PBMCs. Source of these receptors: a man aged 35 to 55 in good health and CMV-seronegative. CDR3s include the opening cysteine and the closing phenylalanine or tryptophan. The order of the fields is D gene, clone size, V gene, J gene, CDR3 protein, CDR3 DNA. A D gene is named only where the DNA matches it firmly. A clone size is listed for some rows: how often the clone was seen (once, few, many), or a class if it is expanded.

>-|-|TRBV6-1|TRBJ1-2
CASTRKQGSEGYTF
TGTGCCAGCACCCGGAAACAGGGCAGTGAAGGCTACACCTTC
>TRBD1|-|TRBV6-5|TRBJ2-1
CASSYGQGSYNEQFF
TGTGCCAGCAGTTATGGACAGGGTTCCTACAATGAGCAGTTCTTC
>-|-|TRBV28|TRBJ1-2
CASSPFSVGYGYTF
TGTGCCAGCAGCCCGTTCTCTGTCGGGTATGGCTACACCTTC
>-|-|TRBV10-1|TRBJ2-5
CATQPGLQETQYF
TGCGCCACCCAACCGGGACTCCAAGAGACCCAGTACTTC
>TRBD1|-|TRBV18|TRBJ2-2
CASSPNPGTANTGELFF
TGTGCCAGCTCACCAAATCCGGGGACAGCAAACACCGGGGAGCTGTTTTTT
>-|-|TRBV5-4|TRBJ1-5
CASSLDSQPQHF
TGTGCCAGCAGCTTGGATTCGCAGCCCCAGCATTTT
>-|-|TRBV4-1|TRBJ1-2
CASSQGGTFGYTF
TGCGCCAGCAGCCAAGGAGGGACTTTTGGCTACACCTTC
>TRBD2|-|TRBV6-6|TRBJ2-7
CASSRTSHEQYF
TGTGCCAGCAGCCGGACTAGCCACGAGCAGTACTTC
>-|-|TRBV2|TRBJ1-1
CASRVDRNTEAFF
TGTGCCAGCAGAGTCGACAGAAACACTGAAGCTTTCTTT
>TRBD1|-|TRBV5-6|TRBJ2-7
CASSLVGQGAYEQYF
TGTGCCAGCAGCTTGGTGGGACAGGGAGCCTACGAGCAGTACTTC
>-|-|TRBV7-2|TRBJ1-1
CASSPRDRPEAFF
TGTGCCAGCAGCCCTCGAGACAGGCCTGAAGCTTTCTTT
>-|-|TRBV7-3|TRBJ1-6
CASSFQGRNSPLHF
TGTGCCAGCAGCTTCCAGGGGAGAAATTCACCCCTCCACTTT
>TRBD1|once|TRBV7-3|TRBJ2-6
CASSLTGGASGANVLTF
TGTGCCAGCAGCTTGACAGGGGGGGCTTCTGGGGCCAACGTCCTGACTTTC
>-|-|TRBV6-1|TRBJ2-2
CASSEASGGLGTGELFF
TGTGCCAGCAGTGAAGCGTCCGGGGGGCTGGGGACCGGGGAGCTGTTTTTT
>-|-|TRBV5-4|TRBJ1-6
CASKEKGTPNNSPLHF
TGTGCCAGCAAAGAAAAGGGGACACCTAATAATTCACCCCTCCACTTT
>-|once|TRBV19|TRBJ2-1
CASSPAGALGNEQFF
TGTGCCAGTAGCCCCGCAGGGGCTTTGGGCAATGAGCAGTTCTTC
>-|-|TRBV28|TRBJ1-3
CASSFPGIASGNTIYF
TGTGCCAGCAGTTTCCCCGGGATTGCCTCTGGAAACACCATATATTTT
>-|-|TRBV10-3|TRBJ1-6
CAISDSGNSPLHF
TGTGCCATCAGTGACTCGGGGAATTCACCCCTCCACTTT
>TRBD2|-|TRBV30|TRBJ2-1
CAWRRTSSYNEQFF
TGTGCCTGGAGGAGGACTAGCTCCTACAATGAGCAGTTCTTC
>TRBD1|-|TRBV4-1|TRBJ1-2
CASSPTDRAISGYTF
TGCGCCAGCAGCCCCACGGACAGGGCGATATCCGGCTACACCTTC
>TRBD2|-|TRBV29-1|TRBJ2-1
CSVAPGLAGYNEQFF
TGCAGCGTTGCTCCTGGACTAGCGGGCTACAATGAGCAGTTCTTC
>TRBD1|-|TRBV18|TRBJ2-5
CASSPRDRDQETQYF
TGTGCCAGCTCACCCCGGGACAGGGACCAAGAGACCCAGTACTTC
>TRBD1|-|TRBV30|TRBJ2-1
CAWSVRVGTGVDNEQFF
TGTGCCTGGAGTGTACGCGTAGGGACAGGGGTCGACAATGAGCAGTTCTTC
>TRBD1|few|TRBV28|TRBJ2-7
CASKGTGGEDEQYF
TGTGCCAGCAAGGGGACAGGGGGCGAGGACGAGCAGTACTTC
>TRBD1|-|TRBV6-4|TRBJ2-2
CASRETGATGELFF
TGTGCCAGCAGAGAGACAGGGGCGACCGGGGAGCTGTTTTTT
>-|-|TRBV5-4|TRBJ1-1
CASSSKGEATGTEAFF
TGTGCCAGCAGCTCTAAAGGGGAGGCCACGGGGACTGAAGCTTTCTTT
>-|-|TRBV5-1|TRBJ2-5
CASSLQTDRETQYF
TGCGCCAGCAGCTTACAGACAGACCGAGAGACCCAGTACTTC
>TRBD1|-|TRBV18|TRBJ1-1
CASSPQPGQGLNTEAFF
TGTGCCAGCTCACCACAACCGGGACAGGGGCTGAACACTGAAGCTTTCTTT
>TRBD2|-|TRBV19|TRBJ2-2
CASSIMLAGGANTGELFF
TGTGCCAGTAGTATTATGCTCGCGGGGGGGGCGAACACCGGGGAGCTGTTTTTT
>-|-|TRBV5-1|TRBJ2-7
CASSQRQVGYEQYF
TGCGCCAGCAGCCAAAGACAGGTCGGGTACGAGCAGTACTTC
>-|few|TRBV2|TRBJ1-6
CASSEERRVSPLHF
TGTGCCAGCAGTGAAGAGCGGAGGGTTTCACCCCTCCACTTT
>-|-|TRBV7-9|TRBJ2-5
CASSLVRGQETQYF
TGTGCCAGCAGCTTAGTACGGGGCCAAGAGACCCAGTACTTC
>-|-|TRBV7-2|TRBJ2-2
CASSPGTLNTGELFF
TGTGCCAGCAGCCCCGGGACTCTAAACACCGGGGAGCTGTTTTTT
>-|-|TRBV7-8|TRBJ2-1
CASSGDSSPYNEQFF
TGTGCCAGCAGCGGAGACTCTAGTCCCTACAATGAGCAGTTCTTC
>-|-|TRBV6-4|TRBJ1-2
CASSASTGDIGSYTF
TGTGCCAGCAGTGCGTCGACAGGAGACATAGGTAGCTACACCTTC
>TRBD1|-|TRBV5-6|TRBJ1-6
CASLGTGIDSPLHF
TGTGCCAGCTTGGGGACAGGGATCGATTCACCCCTCCACTTT
>-|-|TRBV27|TRBJ1-5
CASSQGFQPQHF
TGTGCCAGCAGCCAGGGATTTCAGCCCCAGCATTTT
>-|-|TRBV5-1|TRBJ2-7
CASSLARVDRRPWEQYF
TGCGCCAGCAGCTTGGCCCGAGTAGACAGGAGACCTTGGGAGCAGTACTTC
>-|-|TRBV29-1|TRBJ2-3
CSANHGGGTDTQYF
TGCAGCGCCAACCACGGCGGGGGCACAGATACGCAGTATTTT
>-|-|TRBV6-1|TRBJ2-7
CASAPSYEQYF
TGTGCCAGCGCGCCCTCCTACGAGCAGTACTTC
>TRBD1|-|TRBV6-1|TRBJ1-6
CASSAGTGRSPLHF
TGTGCCAGCAGCGCCGGGACAGGCCGTTCACCCCTCCACTTT
>-|-|TRBV7-8|TRBJ1-4
CASSLTDTTNEKLFF
TGTGCCAGCAGCCTCACCGACACAACTAATGAAAAACTGTTTTTT
>-|-|TRBV6-1|TRBJ1-5
CASSEMENSNQPQHF
TGTGCCAGCAGTGAAATGGAGAATAGCAATCAGCCCCAGCATTTT
>-|-|TRBV5-1|TRBJ2-3
CASSLDRTTDTQYF
TGCGCCAGCAGCTTAGACAGAACCACAGATACGCAGTATTTT
>-|-|TRBV28|TRBJ1-6
CASSLSQDTAYNSPLHF
TGTGCCAGCAGTTTATCCCAGGACACGGCCTATAATTCACCCCTCCACTTT